This T cell receptor beta chain was sequenced for a study of CD8 T cells in Susac syndrome. V dropped 6 bases and J dropped 5; count of bases not matched to a gene: 4. CDR1 and CDR2 from the germline V gene are MNHEY and SVGAGI. The CDR3 contains 15 residues. Random hexamers were used to reverse transcribe roughly 0.5 to 1 ug of RNA. It was immunoSEQ multiplex PCR that amplified TCR beta CDR3 across 54 Vbeta and 13 Jbeta. TCRdb independently ran MiXCR on the immunoSEQ multiplex PCR reads; one entry per CDR3 protein. The table shows under 200,000 distinct CDR3 sequences, with 90% to 95% occurring only once. TCR beta sequencing covered blood CD8+ and CD4+ T cells. Negative magnetic isolation gave CD8+ and CD4+ cells; FACS enriched CD8+ TEMRA.

The chain uses TRBV6-5 and TRBJ2-1, with 13 bases fitting TRBD2. The sequencing sample was made of CD4+ T cells from PBMCs. This clonotype was obtained from a human donor in good health. Here the CDR3 reads CASSTGLAGNNEQFF. The CDR3, as DNA: TGTGCCAGCAGCACGGGACTAGCGGGGAACAATGAGCAGTTCTTC.